What follows are 8 T cell receptor beta chains derived from one specimen sequenced in a study of Ad26.COV2.S vaccination and SARS-CoV-2 variants. The treatment denotes: around 19 received Ad26.COV2.S at low or high dose, single or two shots; several received placebo; per-sample allocation not given. Collection of samples fell on day 63 after the first vaccine or placebo injection. Clones were sequenced by immunoSEQ multiplex PCR, and TCRdb holds only the in-frame ones, with some missing. The sample includes about 350,000 clones, approximately 86% seen only once; the top ten take about 10%. This sample comprised peripheral blood, obtained in a trial of Ad26.COV2.S vaccine versus placebo. All receptors come from a person aged 18-65 years who received the Ad26.COV2.S COVID-19 vaccine or a placebo.

V gene TRBV4-2 combines with J gene TRBJ2-7; no reliable D call. The ends were cut back, 0 bases at V and 5 bases at J, with 17 bases in the middle. Germline values: CDR1 LGHNA, CDR2 YNFKEQ. The CDR3 covers 16 residues. CDR3 amino acids: CASSQDRVQKGHEQYF. DNA for the CDR3: TGTGCCAGCAGCCAAGATCGGGTGCAAAAGGGTCACGAGCAGTACTTC.

This sequence joins TRBV12-3 or TRBV12-4 and TRBJ2-7; TRBD1 might be the D (6 bases). This CDR3 contains 13 residues. V was shortened by 6 bases and J by 4 bases, with 13 bases between the two germline ends. The CDR3: CASRVDSGYEQYF. CDR3 coding DNA: TGTGCCAGCAGAGTGGACAGTGGGTACGAGCAGTACTTC.

V gene TRBV19 combines with J gene TRBJ2-1, with 12 nucleotides matching TRBD2. Germline CDR1 reads LNHDA; CDR2 reads SQIVND (reference sequence). The CDR3 runs 17 residues. With 1 base clipped from V and 7 bases from J, the junction kept 8 bases outside the gene matches. CDR3 in amino acids: CASSIGRLAGARNEQFF. The CDR3 DNA reads TGTGCCAGTAGTATAGGGAGACTAGCGGGAGCAAGGAATGAGCAGTTCTTC. The whole variable domain, remainder taken from reference TRBV19 and TRBJ2-1, is DGGITQSPKYLFRKEGQNVTLSCEQNLNHDAMYWYRQDPGQGLRLIYYSQIVNDFQKGDIAEGYSVSREKKESFPLTVTSAQKNPTAFYLCASSIGRLAGARNEQFFGPGTRLTVL.

V usage is TRBV6-2 or TRBV6-3 and J usage is TRBJ1-6; TRBD1 aligns across 7 bases. Trimming removed 6 bases from V and 7 bases from J; junction bases left unmatched: 12. CDR1 is MNHEY, CDR2 SVGEGT, per germline. This CDR3 contains 16 residues. This CDR3 reads CASSAIRDRGNSPLHF. CDR3 bases: TGTGCCAGCAGCGCGATCCGGGACAGAGGGAATTCACCCCTCCACTTT.

In this sample, this clone turned up once. The chain is built from TRBV5-1 and TRBJ2-1; possible D gene TRBD2, 5 bases. V was cut by 0 bases and J by 7 bases, with 17 bases left in between. The CDR3 contains 16 residues. Germline lookup yields CDR1 SGHRS and CDR2 YFSETQ. The CDR3: CASSLGGPGSGNEQFF. CDR3 bases: TGCGCCAGCAGCTTGGGAGGACCGGGGTCCGGGAATGAGCAGTTCTTC. Using reference TRBV5-1 and TRBJ2-1 for the parts outside the CDR3, the full variable domain is KAGVTQTPRYLIKTRGQQVTLSCSPISGHRSVSWYQQTPGQGLQFLFEYFSETQRNKGNFPGRFSGRQFSNSRSEMNVSTLELGDSALYLCASSLGGPGSGNEQFFGPGTRLTVL.

The chain joins TRBV29-1 to TRBJ1-2; D is uncertain. Deletions cut 7 bases from V and 2 bases from J, with 8 bases between. Germline V gene lookup returns CDR1 SQVTM and CDR2 ANQGSEA. CDR3 length equals 11 residues. The CDR3 protein is CSAGGNYGYTF. CDR3 coding DNA: TGCAGCGCCGGAGGGAACTATGGCTACACCTTC.

V is TRBV6-5 and J is TRBJ1-3; TRBD1 matches at 8 bases. With V trimmed by 6 bases and J by 4 bases, 8 bases remained unmatched. The CDR3 has 15 amino acids. The germline gives CDR1 MNHEY, CDR2 SVGAGI. CDR3: CASSQWTGSGNTIYF. CDR3 coding DNA: TGTGCCAGCAGCCAATGGACAGGGTCAGGAAACACCATATATTTT.

The CDR3 DNA reads TGTGCCAGCCGCGATGCCGGGACAACCAACACTGAAGCTTTCTTT. It is translated as CASRDAGTTNTEAFF. The chain has TRBV6-6 and TRBJ1-1; perhaps TRBD1 as D (6 bases). This CDR3 is 15 amino acids long. V was cut by 8 bases and J by 2 bases, with 18 bases left in between. Germline V gives CDR1 MNHNY, CDR2 SVGAGI (reference sequence).